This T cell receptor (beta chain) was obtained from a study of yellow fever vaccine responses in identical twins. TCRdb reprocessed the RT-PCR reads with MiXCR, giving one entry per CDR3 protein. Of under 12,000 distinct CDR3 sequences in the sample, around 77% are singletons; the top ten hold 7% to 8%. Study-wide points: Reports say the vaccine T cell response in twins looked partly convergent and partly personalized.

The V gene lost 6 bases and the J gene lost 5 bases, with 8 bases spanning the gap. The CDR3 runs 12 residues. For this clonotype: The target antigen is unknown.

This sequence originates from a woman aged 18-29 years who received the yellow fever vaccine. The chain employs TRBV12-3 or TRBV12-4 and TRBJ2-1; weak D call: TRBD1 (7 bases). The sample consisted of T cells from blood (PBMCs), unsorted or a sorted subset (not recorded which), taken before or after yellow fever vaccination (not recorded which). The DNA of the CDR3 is TGTGCCAGCAGCAGGGGGGACAATGAGCAGTTCTTC. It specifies CASSRGDNEQFF.